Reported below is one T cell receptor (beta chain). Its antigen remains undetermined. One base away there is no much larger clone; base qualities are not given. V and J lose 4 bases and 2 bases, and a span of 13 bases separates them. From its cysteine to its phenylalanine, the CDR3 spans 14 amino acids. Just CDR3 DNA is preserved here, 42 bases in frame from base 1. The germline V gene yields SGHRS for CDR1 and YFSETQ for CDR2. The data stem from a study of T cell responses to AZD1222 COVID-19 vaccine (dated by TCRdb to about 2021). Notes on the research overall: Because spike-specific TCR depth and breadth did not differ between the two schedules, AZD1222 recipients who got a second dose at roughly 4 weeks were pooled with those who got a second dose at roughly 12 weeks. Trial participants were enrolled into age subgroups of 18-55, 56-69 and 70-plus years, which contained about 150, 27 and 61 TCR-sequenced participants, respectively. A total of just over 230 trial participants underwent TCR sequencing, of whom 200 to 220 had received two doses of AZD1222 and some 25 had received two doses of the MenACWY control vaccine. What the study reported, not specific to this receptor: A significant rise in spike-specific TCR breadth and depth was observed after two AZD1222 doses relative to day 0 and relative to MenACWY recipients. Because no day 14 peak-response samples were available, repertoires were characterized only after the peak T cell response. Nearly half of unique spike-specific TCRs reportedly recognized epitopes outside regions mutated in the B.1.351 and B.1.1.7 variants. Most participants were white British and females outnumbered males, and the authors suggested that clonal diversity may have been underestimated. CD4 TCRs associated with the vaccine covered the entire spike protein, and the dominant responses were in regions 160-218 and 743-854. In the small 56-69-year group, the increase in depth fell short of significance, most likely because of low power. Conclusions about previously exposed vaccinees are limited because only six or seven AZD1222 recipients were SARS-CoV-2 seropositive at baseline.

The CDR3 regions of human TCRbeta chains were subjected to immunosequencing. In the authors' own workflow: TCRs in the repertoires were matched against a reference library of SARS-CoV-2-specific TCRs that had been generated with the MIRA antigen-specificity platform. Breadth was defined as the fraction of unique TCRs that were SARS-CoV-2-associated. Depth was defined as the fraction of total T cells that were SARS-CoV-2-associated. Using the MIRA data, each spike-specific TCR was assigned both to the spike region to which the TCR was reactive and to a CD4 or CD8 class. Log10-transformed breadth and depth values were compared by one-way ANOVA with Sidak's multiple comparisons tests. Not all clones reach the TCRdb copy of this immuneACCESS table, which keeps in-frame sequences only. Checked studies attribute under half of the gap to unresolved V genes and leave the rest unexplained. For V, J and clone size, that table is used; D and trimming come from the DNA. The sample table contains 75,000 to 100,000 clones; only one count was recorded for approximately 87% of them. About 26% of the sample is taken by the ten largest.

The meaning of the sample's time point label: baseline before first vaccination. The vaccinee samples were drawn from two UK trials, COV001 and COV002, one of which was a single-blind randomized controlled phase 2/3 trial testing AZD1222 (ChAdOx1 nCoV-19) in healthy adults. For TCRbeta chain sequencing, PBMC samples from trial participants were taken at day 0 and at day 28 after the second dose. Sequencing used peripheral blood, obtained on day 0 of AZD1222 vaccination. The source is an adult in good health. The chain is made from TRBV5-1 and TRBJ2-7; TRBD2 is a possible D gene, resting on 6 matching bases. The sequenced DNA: TGCGCCAGCAGCCCAGGGACTCCAGCCTACGAGCAGTACTTC. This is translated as CASSPGTPAYEQYF.